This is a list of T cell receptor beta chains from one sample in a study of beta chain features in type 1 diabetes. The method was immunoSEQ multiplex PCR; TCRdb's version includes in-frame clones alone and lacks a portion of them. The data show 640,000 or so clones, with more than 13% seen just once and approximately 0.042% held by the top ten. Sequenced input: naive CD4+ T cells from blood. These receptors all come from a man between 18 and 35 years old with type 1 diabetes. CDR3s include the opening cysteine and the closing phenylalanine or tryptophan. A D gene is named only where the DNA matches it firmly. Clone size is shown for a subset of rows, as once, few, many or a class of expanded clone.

CDR3: CASSLGGLDTQYF
DNA: TGCGCCAGCAGCTTGGGGGGCCTCGATACGCAGTATTTT
D: NA
size: few
J: TRBJ2-3
V: TRBV5-1

CDR3: CAWGPGLAGSTDTQYF
DNA: TGTGCCTGGGGCCCCGGACTAGCGGGATCCACAGATACGCAGTATTTT
D: TRBD2
size: few
J: TRBJ2-3
V: TRBV30

CDR3: CASSEFGNYGYTF
DNA: TGTGCCAGCAGTGAATTCGGTAACTATGGCTACACCTTC
D: NA
size: few
J: TRBJ1-2
V: TRBV2

CDR3: CASSADRAYQPQHF
DNA: TGTGCCAGCAGTGCTGACAGGGCTTATCAGCCCCAGCATTTT
D: TRBD1
size: NA
J: TRBJ1-5
V: TRBV2

CDR3: CASSLSGGQASQPQHF
DNA: TGTGCCAGCAGCTTATCAGGGGGTCAAGCGAGTCAGCCCCAGCATTTT
D: TRBD1
size: NA
J: TRBJ1-5
V: TRBV7-2

CDR3: CASSLDGYKETQYF
DNA: TGTGCCAGCAGCTTAGACGGCTATAAAGAGACCCAGTACTTC
D: NA
size: NA
J: TRBJ2-5
V: TRBV11-3

CDR3: CASSPPVLNTEAFF
DNA: TGTGCCAGCTCACCTCCGGTTCTGAACACTGAAGCTTTCTTT
D: NA
size: NA
J: TRBJ1-1
V: TRBV18

CDR3: CASRETGNDEQFF
DNA: TGTGCCAGCAGGGAGACAGGGAATGATGAGCAGTTCTTC
D: TRBD1
size: NA
J: TRBJ2-1
V: TRBV27

CDR3: CASSPGSQQGETQYF
DNA: TGCGCCAGCAGCCCTGGATCCCAGCAAGGGGAGACCCAGTACTTC
D: NA
size: few
J: TRBJ2-5
V: TRBV4-1

CDR3: CASSLEAGRPYEQYF
DNA: TGTGCCAGCAGCTTGGAGGCGGGGCGTCCCTACGAGCAGTACTTC
D: NA
size: NA
J: TRBJ2-7
V: TRBV5-4

CDR3: CSALNTEAFF
DNA: TGCAGTGCACTGAACACTGAAGCTTTCTTT
D: NA
size: few
J: TRBJ1-1
V: TRBV20-1

CDR3: CSARGGYGYTF
DNA: TGCAGTGCCAGAGGGGGTTATGGCTACACCTTC
D: NA
size: NA
J: TRBJ1-2
V: TRBV20-1

CDR3: CASSDSTGTTQYF
DNA: TGTGCCAGCAGTGACTCGACGGGGACTACGCAGTATTTT
D: NA
size: few
J: TRBJ2-3
V: TRBV6-4

CDR3: CASSLLRLARDTQYF
DNA: TGTGCCAGCAGCCTTCTTCGGCTTGCGCGAGATACGCAGTATTTT
D: NA
size: few
J: TRBJ2-3
V: TRBV7-9

CDR3: CASSLASGMNTEAFF
DNA: TGCGCCAGCAGCTTGGCTTCTGGGATGAACACTGAAGCTTTCTTT
D: NA
size: NA
J: TRBJ1-1
V: TRBV5-1

CDR3: CASSQDRGRASGNTIYF
DNA: TGCGCCAGCAGCCAAGATAGGGGCAGAGCCTCTGGAAACACCATATATTTT
D: NA
size: few
J: TRBJ1-3
V: TRBV4-3

CDR3: CASSPAGTAGPYEQYF
DNA: TGCGCCAGCAGCCCCGCCGGGACAGCGGGGCCCTACGAGCAGTACTTC
D: NA
size: few
J: TRBJ2-7
V: TRBV5-1

CDR3: CASSLTGGYTF
DNA: TGTGCCAGTAGTTTAACTGGAGGCTACACCTTC
D: NA
size: few
J: TRBJ1-2
V: TRBV19

CDR3: CASSLKTGGGQNIQYF
DNA: TGTGCCAGCTCACTCAAGACAGGCGGCGGCCAAAACATTCAGTACTTC
D: NA
size: NA
J: TRBJ2-4
V: TRBV18

CDR3: CASSTQPQGTDTQYF
DNA: TGTGCCAGCAGTACCCAACCGCAGGGGACAGATACGCAGTATTTT
D: NA
size: NA
J: TRBJ2-3
V: TRBV6-1

CDR3: CASSDDSDEQYF
DNA: TGTGCCAGCAGTGATGACAGTGACGAGCAGTACTTC
D: NA
size: NA
J: TRBJ2-7
V: TRBV2

CDR3: CASSPQLGGAGSYEQYF
DNA: TGTGCCAGCAGCCCACAGCTCGGGGGGGCCGGATCCTACGAGCAGTACTTC
D: TRBD2
size: NA
J: TRBJ2-7
V: TRBV5-4

CDR3: CAWRGQEDQPQHF
DNA: TGTGCCTGGAGGGGGCAGGAGGATCAGCCCCAGCATTTT
D: NA
size: few
J: TRBJ1-5
V: TRBV30

CDR3: CASSQANYGYTF
DNA: TGTGCCAGCTCACAGGCTAACTATGGCTACACCTTC
D: NA
size: NA
J: TRBJ1-2
V: TRBV6-1

CDR3: CAWQAEDFSYEQYF
DNA: TGTGCCTGGCAAGCGGAGGACTTCTCCTACGAGCAGTACTTC
D: NA
size: NA
J: TRBJ2-7
V: TRBV30

CDR3: CASSDRSRNYEQYF
DNA: TGTGCCAGTAGTGACCGATCACGGAACTACGAGCAGTACTTC
D: NA
size: few
J: TRBJ2-7
V: TRBV19

CDR3: CASNRVASADTQYF
DNA: TGTGCCAGCAATAGGGTAGCCAGTGCGGATACGCAGTATTTT
D: NA
size: NA
J: TRBJ2-3
V: TRBV2

CDR3: CASSVTQQSHQETQYF
DNA: TGTGCCAGCAGCGTAACCCAGCAGAGCCACCAAGAGACCCAGTACTTC
D: NA
size: few
J: TRBJ2-5
V: TRBV9

CDR3: CASTARDAKNIQYF
DNA: TGTGCCAGCACCGCCCGGGACGCCAAAAACATTCAGTACTTC
D: NA
size: few
J: TRBJ2-4
V: TRBV6-5

CDR3: CASSRNPGPSGNEQFF
DNA: TGCGCCAGCAGCCGGAACCCGGGTCCCTCGGGGAATGAGCAGTTCTTC
D: NA
size: few
J: TRBJ2-1
V: TRBV4-3

CDR3: CASSLDHLNTGELFF
DNA: TGCGCCAGCAGCTTGGATCACCTTAACACCGGGGAGCTGTTTTTT
D: NA
size: NA
J: TRBJ2-2
V: TRBV5-1

CDR3: CASSVGTGGNTGELFF
DNA: TGTGCCAGCAGCGTCGGGACAGGGGGCAACACCGGGGAGCTGTTTTTT
D: TRBD1
size: NA
J: TRBJ2-2
V: TRBV9

CDR3: CASSHWQLAVSYNEQFF
DNA: TGTGCCAGCTCACATTGGCAACTAGCGGTTTCCTACAATGAGCAGTTCTTC
D: TRBD2
size: NA
J: TRBJ2-1
V: TRBV13

CDR3: CASSLEDRDRDCEQFF
DNA: TGTGCCAGCAGCTTAGAAGACAGGGACCGGGATTGTGAGCAGTTCTTC
D: TRBD1
size: NA
J: TRBJ2-1
V: TRBV7-9

CDR3: CASSVEANTDTQYF
DNA: TGTGCCAGCAGTGTGGAAGCCAACACAGATACGCAGTATTTT
D: NA
size: few
J: TRBJ2-3
V: TRBV6-4

CDR3: CASSTTGGIETQYF
DNA: TGTGCCAGCAGTACTACAGGGGGCATAGAGACCCAGTACTTC
D: TRBD1
size: NA
J: TRBJ2-5
V: TRBV7-9

CDR3: CASSAGASETQYF
DNA: TGTGCTAGTTCTGCGGGGGCATCGGAGACCCAGTACTTC
D: NA
size: NA
J: TRBJ2-5
V: TRBV12-5

CDR3: CATSPLYERALYNEQFF
DNA: TGTGCCACCAGCCCACTTTACGAGAGGGCACTTTACAATGAGCAGTTCTTC
D: NA
size: NA
J: TRBJ2-1
V: TRBV15

CDR3: CASSLRDLGTGELFF
DNA: TGTGCTAGCAGCTTAAGGGACCTTGGAACCGGGGAGCTGTTTTTT
D: NA
size: few
J: TRBJ2-2
V: TRBV7-7

CDR3: CAWSTGQGRGETQYF
DNA: TGTGCCTGGAGTACTGGACAGGGAAGAGGAGAGACCCAGTACTTC
D: TRBD1
size: few
J: TRBJ2-5
V: TRBV30

CDR3: CASSLLAGELFF
DNA: TGTGCCAGCAGCTTATTAGCCGGGGAGCTGTTTTTT
D: NA
size: NA
J: TRBJ2-2
V: TRBV11-1

CDR3: CAWCPNSSGNTIYF
DNA: TGTGCCTGGTGCCCCAACAGCTCTGGAAACACCATATATTTT
D: NA
size: NA
J: TRBJ1-3
V: TRBV30

CDR3: CASSLVVVADTQYF
DNA: TGTGCCAGCAGCTTAGTCGTAGTGGCAGATACGCAGTATTTT
D: NA
size: few
J: TRBJ2-3
V: TRBV13

CDR3: CASRPLGLAGESSYNEQFF
DNA: TGTGCCAGCAGGCCACTAGGACTAGCGGGGGAAAGCTCCTACAATGAGCAGTTCTTC
D: TRBD2
size: NA
J: TRBJ2-1
V: TRBV7-2

CDR3: CASSDRDRWGEQYF
DNA: TGTGCCAGCAGTGACCGGGACAGGTGGGGCGAGCAGTACTTC
D: TRBD1
size: NA
J: TRBJ2-7
V: TRBV6-5

CDR3: CATSRDRIAGTYEQYF
DNA: TGTGCCACCAGCAGAGATCGGATAGCGGGAACCTACGAGCAGTACTTC
D: TRBD2
size: NA
J: TRBJ2-7
V: TRBV15

CDR3: CASSGPRPGTDTQYF
DNA: TGTGCCAGCAGCGGCCCCCGCCCGGGGACAGATACGCAGTATTTT
D: NA
size: NA
J: TRBJ2-3
V: TRBV13

CDR3: CASSPVVAGGQDTQYF
DNA: TGCGCCAGCAGCCCAGTGGTAGCGGGAGGGCAAGATACGCAGTATTTT
D: TRBD2
size: NA
J: TRBJ2-3
V: TRBV5-1

CDR3: CASSLSSGAPGANVLTF
DNA: TGTGCCAGCAGTTTATCGTCAGGGGCTCCTGGGGCCAACGTCCTGACTTTC
D: NA
size: few
J: TRBJ2-6
V: TRBV27

CDR3: CASRPLGTGDEQYF
DNA: TGTGCCAGCAGACCCCTGGGGACAGGGGACGAGCAGTACTTC
D: TRBD1
size: few
J: TRBJ2-7
V: TRBV28

CDR3: CAWSALGAGQPQHF
DNA: TGTGCCTGGAGTGCCCTGGGGGCCGGTCAGCCCCAGCATTTT
D: NA
size: NA
J: TRBJ1-5
V: TRBV30

CDR3: CASSFVGADTQYF
DNA: TGTGCCAGCAGTTTTGTCGGGGCAGATACGCAGTATTTT
D: NA
size: few
J: TRBJ2-3
V: TRBV27

CDR3: CASSVVAGGTGELFF
DNA: TGTGCCAGCAGCGTAGTTGCGGGAGGCACCGGGGAGCTGTTTTTT
D: TRBD2
size: few
J: TRBJ2-2
V: TRBV9

CDR3: CASTGGGNTIYF
DNA: TGTGCCTCCACAGGGGGTGGAAACACCATATATTTT
D: TRBD1
size: few
J: TRBJ1-3
V: TRBV7-9

CDR3: CSVELYRGRGTDTQYF
DNA: TGCAGCGTTGAACTTTACAGGGGGCGAGGCACAGATACGCAGTATTTT
D: TRBD1
size: NA
J: TRBJ2-3
V: TRBV29-1

CDR3: CASSPYKVSGVEAFF
DNA: TGTGCCAGCTCACCATACAAGGTTTCGGGGGTTGAAGCTTTCTTT
D: NA
size: NA
J: TRBJ1-1
V: TRBV18

CDR3: CALGAGGTDTQYF
DNA: TGTGCCTTGGGGGCCGGGGGCACAGATACGCAGTATTTT
D: NA
size: few
J: TRBJ2-3
V: TRBV30

CDR3: CASSQVGNRVNTEAFF
DNA: TGCGCCAGCAGCCAAGTAGGTAACAGGGTGAACACTGAAGCTTTCTTT
D: NA
size: NA
J: TRBJ1-1
V: TRBV4-3